This T cell receptor (beta chain) originates from a study of blood T cell repertoires in COVID-19. For the study at large: PBMCs, B-cell-depleted T cells, or T cells were the source of the cDNA or gDNA that made up the material.

As originally analysed: Cell counts per sample came from amplifying reference gene primers. Profiling relied on immunoSEQ multiplex PCR, and the TCRdb table lists in-frame clones only, not all of them. V and J calls and clone size come straight from that table; D and trimming were deduced from the DNA. The sample includes 150,000 to 200,000 clones, about 90% of them seen just once. CDR3 length: 14 residues. Germline V gives CDR1 SGHDT, CDR2 YYEEEE. The germline V and J ends were trimmed by 4 bases and 9 bases, with 14 bases remaining between them. Source material: peripheral blood. This clonotype was obtained from a woman aged 55 to 70 with COVID-19, enrolled during active disease. V is TRBV5-6 and J is TRBJ1-6; D possibly corresponds to TRBD1 (5 bases). CDR3 region: CASSLRGGISPLHF. CDR3 sequence (DNA): TGTGCCAGCAGCCTCCGGGGGGGGATTTCACCCCTCCACTTT.